Shown below are 16 T cell receptor beta chains from a single sample sequenced in a study of regulatory T cells in long-lasting Graves disease. Arm-PCR of CDR3 regions with iRepertoire HTBI primers generated TCR beta libraries. TCRdb re-called the multiplex PCR reads with MiXCR, one entry per CDR3 protein. The sample consists of fewer than 550,000 distinct CDR3 sequences, about 16% of them appearing once. The time point was: newly diagnosed GD, antithyroid drugs for less than 3 months. With RNA extracted from PBMCs as input, the TCR library was made. These records were also assigned to another study, of T cells in Graves' hyperthyroidism and ophthalmopathy.

Sequenced material: peripheral blood mononuclear cells (PBMCs), taken at new diagnosis, from a patient treated with antithyroid drugs. The origin of the receptors is a woman aged 40 to 65 with Graves disease.

This clonotype has just a few counts. This rearrangement joins TRBV7-9 to TRBJ2-2; 9 bases agree with TRBD1. The CDR3 is made up of 15 amino acids. V trimming: 10 bases; J trimming: 0 bases; junction bases outside the gene matches: 6. CDR1 SEHNR and CDR2 FQNEAQ come from the germline V gene (reference sequence). CDR3: CATPGQGTNTGELFF. CDR3 coding DNA: TGTGCCACCCCCGGACAGGGGACGAACACCGGGGAGCTGTTTTTT.

V gene TRBV2 combines with J gene TRBJ2-5; 7 bases map to TRBD1. The CDR3 covers 15 residues. The V segment lost 2 bases and the J segment 2 bases; nucleotides outside the gene matches: 5. Germline-derived CDR1 and CDR2 are SNHLY and FYNNEI. The chain's CDR3 is CASSEQTGPQETQYF. The DNA of the CDR3 is TGTGCCAGCAGTGAACAGACAGGGCCACAAGAGACCCAGTACTTC.

This clonotype came up many times. V usage is TRBV29-1 and J usage is TRBJ2-5, with 7 bases fitting TRBD1. Germline V CDR1 and CDR2: SQVTM, ANQGSEA. The trim removed 3 bases at V and 5 bases at J, leaving 6 bases unmatched. The CDR3 is 13 residues long. CDR3 DNA: TGCAGCGTTGAGGGACAGTTGGGGGAGACCCAGTACTTC. Translating it yields CSVEGQLGETQYF.

This clonotype was seen a handful of times. The chain has TRBV25-1 and TRBJ2-7; 10 nucleotides align to TRBD2. CDR1 is MGHDK, CDR2 SYGVNS, per germline. This CDR3 contains 17 residues. V lost 3 bases to trimming and J lost 1 base; unmatched junction nucleotides: 9. CDR3 residues: CASSEGTSARDSYEQYF. The CDR3 nucleotides read TGTGCCAGCAGTGAGGGGACTAGCGCTCGAGATTCCTACGAGCAGTACTTC.

This clonotype showed up many times. The chain employs TRBV24-1 and TRBJ1-2; a possible D gene is TRBD1 (5 bases). The CDR3 is 13 amino acids. The V gene lost 2 bases and the J gene lost 8 bases, with 11 bases spanning the gap. From germline, CDR1 is KGHDR and CDR2 SFDVKD. The CDR3 spells CATSDSAGEGYTF. The CDR3 DNA follows: TGTGCCACCAGTGATTCTGCGGGGGAAGGCTACACCTTC.

This clonotype was detected only once. The chain carries TRBV3-1 and TRBJ1-5; D is unresolved. The V gene's germline CDR1 is LGHDT and CDR2 YNNKEL (reference sequence). CDR3 length: 14 residues. Between the trimmed V and J ends, which lost 1 base and 0 bases, there was a span of 4 bases. DNA of the CDR3: TGTGCCAGCAGCCAAGGATCTAGCAATCAGCCCCAGCATTTT. Protein product: CASSQGSSNQPQHF.

This clonotype was seen many times. The gene calls are TRBV30 and TRBJ2-1, with D perhaps TRBD1 (6 bases). Germline loops: CDR1 GTSNPN, CDR2 SVGIG (reference sequence). The CDR3 is 12 amino acids. The V gene lost 0 bases and the J gene lost 9 bases, with 9 bases spanning the gap. The DNA of the CDR3 is TGTGCCTGGAGTGTGCCACAGGGTGAGCAGTTCTTC. As protein: CAWSVPQGEQFF.

This clonotype was counted ten times or more. The rearrangement joins TRBV11-2 to TRBJ2-7; no firm D call. This CDR3 contains 14 residues. V was clipped by 1 base and J by 2 bases, with 9 bases between them. Germline CDR1 SGHAT, CDR2 FQNNGV. CDR3 nucleotides: TGTGCCAGCAGCTTAGGAGCGTTCACCTACGAGCAGTACTTC. Encoded protein: CASSLGAFTYEQYF.

This clonotype was seen ten or more times. One end of the junction varies from germline; a read error may be responsible. This rearrangement joins TRBV5-1 to TRBJ2-7; D not certain. Per the germline V gene, CDR1 is SGHRS and CDR2 is YFSETQ. The CDR3 consists of 14 residues. The CDR3 protein is CASSLGRVSYEQYF. The CDR3 nucleotides read TGTGCCAGCAGCTTAGGACGGGTTAGTTACGAGCAGTACTTC.

This clonotype appeared many times. This chain links TRBV30 with TRBJ1-5, with D possibly matching TRBD1 (5 bases). The germline V gene has CDR1 GTSNPN and CDR2 SVGIG (reference sequence). V dropped 5 bases and J dropped 7 bases, with 12 bases sitting between them. This CDR3 region has 12 residues. The CDR3 bases are TGTGCCTGGGGAATTACAGGCCAGCCCCAGCATTTT. Protein product: CAWGITGQPQHF.

This clonotype was observed many times. The V call is TRBV5-6, the J call TRBJ1-1; D is unresolved. The germline V and J ends were trimmed by 1 base and 1 base, with 11 bases remaining between them. The CDR3 loop spans 15 amino acids. Germline V gene lookup returns CDR1 SGHDT and CDR2 YYEEEE. The CDR3 bases are TGTGCCAGCAGCTTGTCCAGTTCTTCGAACACTGAAGCTTTCTTT. Its translation: CASSLSSSSNTEAFF. Using reference TRBV5-6 and TRBJ1-1 for the parts outside the CDR3, the full variable domain is DAGVTQSPTHLIKTRGQQVTLRCSPKSGHDTVSWYQQALGQGPQFIFQYYEEEERQRGNFPDRFSGHQFPNYSSELNVNALLLGDSALYLCASSLSSSSNTEAFFGQGTRLTVV.

At least ten counts were recorded for this clonotype. This rearrangement joins TRBV30 to TRBJ1-1; 8 nucleotides agree with TRBD1. V shed 7 bases, J shed 4 bases, and the junction held 5 bases outside the gene matches. CDR1 is GTSNPN and CDR2 is SVGIG in the germline V gene (reference sequence). The CDR3 is made up of 12 amino acids. CDR3 region: CAFSTGGTEAFF. For the CDR3, the DNA is TGTGCCTTCTCTACAGGGGGCACTGAAGCTTTCTTT.

In its sample, this clonotype was seen many times. The chain recombines TRBV20-1 with TRBJ2-7; a weak D match, TRBD2 (5 bases). The CDR3 covers 15 residues. Germline V gives CDR1 DFQATT, CDR2 SNEGSKA (reference sequence). V was clipped by 0 bases and J by 4 bases, with 16 bases between them. The CDR3 sequence is CSARDLGRTAYEQYF. The CDR3 DNA sequence: TGCAGTGCTAGAGATTTAGGCCGGACTGCTTACGAGCAGTACTTC.

This clonotype showed up many times. The J gene is TRBJ2-3, the V gene TRBV3-1; no definite D call. V was pared by 2 bases and J by 3 bases, with 3 bases between. CDR3 length: 12 amino acids. The germline V gene encodes CDR1 LGHDT and CDR2 YNNKEL (reference sequence). CDR3 loop: CASSQLTDTQYF. CDR3 coding DNA: TGTGCCAGCAGCCAACTTACAGATACGCAGTATTTT.

The sample holds a few counts of this clonotype. The chain couples TRBV4-1 to TRBJ2-1; no clear D. CDR3 size: 14 residues. Looked up from germline, CDR1 is MGHRA and CDR2 is YSYEKL. Trimming shortened V by 3 bases and J by 5 bases, and 11 bases separated the two germline ends. In DNA, the CDR3 is TGCGCCAGCAGCCACCTCGGACGGGACAATGAGCAGTTCTTC. Residues: CASSHLGRDNEQFF.

The chain employs TRBV10-3 and TRBJ2-5; D unclear. V was shortened by 0 bases and J by 4 bases, with 12 bases between the two germline ends. The CDR3 sequence is 15 residues long. CDR1 is ENHRY and CDR2 is SYGVKD in the germline V gene. The CDR3 coding sequence is TGTGCCATCAGTGAGTCAGCAGGCGTCGGAGAGACCCAGTACTTC. It specifies CAISESAGVGETQYF.